Listed below are T cell receptor beta chains from one sample, sequenced in a study of cytomegalovirus exposure and HLA in healthy donors. Generated by immunoSEQ multiplex PCR, the TCRdb table keeps only in-frame clones and is missing some. The table records under 200,000 clones, around three quarters of them present only once. The sequenced sample consisted of PBMCs. The receptors shown here come from a woman between 50 and 59 years old in good health and CMV-seropositive. Both conserved end residues are part of each CDR3. The order of the fields is D gene, J gene, clone size, V gene, CDR3 length, CDR3 DNA, CDR3 protein. D genes are given only for firm matches. Size tells how often a clone was seen (once, few, many) or the class of an expanded clone, and some rows leave it out.

>.|TRBJ2-7|.|TRBV4-3|15
TGCGCCAGCAGCCAAGGCGGACTTCTCTCCTACGAGCAGTACTTC
CASSQGGLLSYEQYF
>TRBD1|TRBJ1-6|.|TRBV5-6|15
TGTGCCAGCAGCTCCTGGGGGACAGGGAAATCACCCCTCCACTTT
CASSSWGTGKSPLHF
>TRBD2|TRBJ2-7|.|TRBV7-2|19
TGTGCCAGCAGCTTCTCGGGACTAGCGGGGGGCCGCGTCTCTTACGAGCAGTACTTC
CASSFSGLAGGRVSYEQYF
>.|TRBJ1-2|few|TRBV6-1|13
TGTGCCAGCAGTGACATGGGGCACTATGGCTACACCTTC
CASSDMGHYGYTF
>.|TRBJ2-5|.|TRBV15|17
TGTGCCACCAGCGCCGCGCAGGGGCCAGGGCAGTCGGGGACCCAGTACTTC
CATSAAQGPGQSGTQYF
>.|TRBJ1-1|.|TRBV6-6|15
TGTGCCAGCAGTTACCCGATCTTCACTGGACAAGAAGCTTTCTTT
CASSYPIFTGQEAFF
>TRBD1|TRBJ2-3|once|TRBV5-1|18
TGCGCCAGCAGCTTGGCCGAGACACAGGGGAGACCGACAGATACGCAGTATTTT
CASSLAETQGRPTDTQYF
>TRBD1|TRBJ2-1|once|TRBV7-9|17
TGTGCCAGCAGCTTACCCCCGGGACAGTTTCCCTACAATGAGCAGTTCTTC
CASSLPPGQFPYNEQFF
>.|TRBJ1-2|.|TRBV29-1|17
TGCAGCGTTTACTCCGGGACACCAAGTGGCCTCAACTATGGCTACACCTTC
CSVYSGTPSGLNYGYTF
>TRBD1|TRBJ2-3|.|TRBV7-9|16
TGTGCCAGCAGCCTTCACGGGACAGCAATTTCAGATACGCAGTATTTT
CASSLHGTAISDTQYF
>TRBD2|TRBJ2-7|.|TRBV7-9|14
TGTGCCAGCAGCCCGGGGGGGGAAAGCGGCGAGCAGTACTTC
CASSPGGESGEQYF
>.|TRBJ2-3|.|TRBV27|14
TGTGCCAGCAGTTCGGACAGTCCCACAGATACGCAGTATTTT
CASSSDSPTDTQYF
>TRBD1|TRBJ2-7|.|TRBV15|16
TGTGCCACCAGCCAGAGATTGGGACAGGGGTCATACGAGCAGTACTTC
CATSQRLGQGSYEQYF
>TRBD1|TRBJ1-4|.|TRBV19|16
TGTGCCAGTAGTAAGCCGGGACAGGGGATTAATGAAAAACTGTTTTTT
CASSKPGQGINEKLFF
>TRBD2|TRBJ2-5|.|TRBV27|10
TGTGCCAGCAGTTTGCGGGAGCAGTACTTC
CASSLREQYF
>TRBD1|TRBJ1-1|.|TRBV28|15
TGTGCCAGCAGACCCTACTCAGGGGGCATCACTGAAGCTTTCTTT
CASRPYSGGITEAFF
>.|TRBJ2-3|.|TRBV9|15
TGTGCCAGCAGCGTAGAACGCGGGCCCACAGATACGCAGTATTTT
CASSVERGPTDTQYF
>.|TRBJ1-3|.|TRBV19|14
TGTGCCAGTAGTATGGGGACAAGCCGAAACACCATATATTTT
CASSMGTSRNTIYF
>TRBD1|TRBJ2-2|few|TRBV18|16
TGTGCCAGCTCGCTTAGGACAGGGATGAACACCGGGGAGCTGTTTTTT
CASSLRTGMNTGELFF
>TRBD1|TRBJ1-1|.|TRBV7-2|14
TGTGCCAGCAGCCCCGGGACAGGGGCCACTGAAGCTTTCTTT
CASSPGTGATEAFF
>.|TRBJ2-2|.|TRBV7-2|14
TGTGCCAGCAGCTTAGGAGGGAACACCGGGGAGCTGTTTTTT
CASSLGGNTGELFF
>.|TRBJ2-7|.|TRBV27|17
TGTGCCAGCAGTCTCCTCAAACAGGGCCATCTCCAGGGCGAGCAGTACTTC
CASSLLKQGHLQGEQYF
>.|TRBJ1-1|few|TRBV28|12
TGTGCCAGCAGCAGCTCGGGGGCTGAAGCTTTCTTT
CASSSSGAEAFF
>.|TRBJ2-1|.|TRBV2|14
TGTGCCAGCAGTGAAGCTCCAAACTACAATGAGCAGTTCTTC
CASSEAPNYNEQFF
>TRBD1|TRBJ1-6|.|TRBV5-5|15
TGTGCCAGCAGCTTGGAGGGACAGGAGTTTGTAACCCTCCACTTT
CASSLEGQEFVTLHF
>.|TRBJ2-7|.|TRBV30|14
TGTGCCTGGAACCGTCAAGCGCTCCTTATCGAGCAGTACTTC
CAWNRQALLIEQYF
>TRBD2|TRBJ2-7|.|TRBV19|15
TGTGCCAGTAGTGCTTCGGGCGGGGGTTTCTACGAGCAGTACTTC
CASSASGGGFYEQYF
>.|TRBJ2-3|once|TRBV11-3|15
TGTGCCAGCAGCTTAGACCCAGGGGTCGGGAATACGCAGTATTTT
CASSLDPGVGNTQYF
>.|TRBJ2-7|.|TRBV20-1|11
TGCAGTGCTATTAGGGGTATGGAGCAGTACTTC
CSAIRGMEQYF
>.|TRBJ1-1|.|TRBV29-1|10
TGCAGCGTTGAGCACAGCGGAGCTTTCTTT
CSVEHSGAFF
>TRBD1|TRBJ2-7|.|TRBV29-1|14
TGCAGCGTTGAAGACCCGGGACAGGGTTACGAGCAGTACTTC
CSVEDPGQGYEQYF
>TRBD1|TRBJ1-2|.|TRBV7-2|16
TGTGCCAGCAGCTTAGCCGTCGTCGGACAGGGACGTGGCTACACCTTC
CASSLAVVGQGRGYTF
>.|TRBJ1-4|.|TRBV7-9|16
TGTGCCAGCAGCTTAGGCTCAGGCGCAACTAATGAAAAACTGTTTTTT
CASSLGSGATNEKLFF
>TRBD2|TRBJ2-7|.|TRBV19|16
TGTGCCAGTAGTAAGGGTCCTAGCGGGGTATCCTACGAGCAGTACTTC
CASSKGPSGVSYEQYF
>.|TRBJ1-4|.|TRBV7-2|13
TGTGCCAGCAGCGTTTCTGTGAGTGAAAAACTGTTTTTT
CASSVSVSEKLFF
>.|TRBJ1-1|.|TRBV28|13
TGTGCCAGCAGTATTCAGGGAAGGCCTGAAGCTTTCTTT
CASSIQGRPEAFF
>.|TRBJ2-1|once|TRBV11-3|13
TGTGCCACCAGTGTGAGCTCCTACAATGAGCAGTTCTTC
CATSVSSYNEQFF
>.|TRBJ1-6|.|TRBV28|13
TGTGCCAGCAGCCGAGTTGATAATTCACCCCTCCACTTT
CASSRVDNSPLHF
>TRBD2|TRBJ2-7|.|TRBV27|16
TGTGCCAGCAGTCCGTCAGTAGCGGGGAGCTCCTACGAGCAGTACTTC
CASSPSVAGSSYEQYF
>.|TRBJ1-6|.|TRBV14|14
TGTGCCAGCAGCCAGAGGGAAGTGAATTCACCCCTCCACTTT
CASSQREVNSPLHF
>TRBD2|TRBJ2-3|.|TRBV7-2|18
TGTGCCAGCAGCTCCGTATTTGTGGCGGGGGGGCAAACAGATACGCAGTATTTT
CASSSVFVAGGQTDTQYF
>TRBD2|TRBJ2-3|.|TRBV9|15
TGTGCCAGCAGTCGAAGCGGGAGAGGGGCAGATACGCAGTATTTT
CASSRSGRGADTQYF
>.|TRBJ1-3|.|TRBV19|19
TGTGCCAGTGACAGCCCCGGGCGGCCTCCCGAAACTCGTCGAAACACCATATATTTT
CASDSPGRPPETRRNTIYF
>TRBD1|TRBJ1-6|.|TRBV19|13
TGTGCCAGTAGTCTCGACAGGGACTCACCCCTCCACTTT
CASSLDRDSPLHF
>TRBD1|TRBJ2-6|.|TRBV9|19
TGTGCCAGCAGCATAAGGACAGGAGCTTCCGACTCTGGGGCCAACGTCCTGACTTTC
CASSIRTGASDSGANVLTF
>TRBD1|TRBJ2-7|.|TRBV14|15
TGTGCCAGCAGTCAACTCGGGACAGTCTCCTACGAGCAGTACTTC
CASSQLGTVSYEQYF
>.|TRBJ2-1|.|TRBV15|16
TGTGCCACCAGCAGGGTCCCCCTCTCAGGTTACAATGAGCAGTTCTTC
CATSRVPLSGYNEQFF
>TRBD1|TRBJ1-6|.|TRBV5-5|14
TGTGCCAGCAGCCTCGAGGCAGGGGGTTCACCCCTCCACTTT
CASSLEAGGSPLHF
>.|TRBJ1-5|.|TRBV7-9|15
TGTGCCAGCAGCTTAGGGGCACATAGCAATCAGCCCCAGCATTTT
CASSLGAHSNQPQHF
>TRBD2|TRBJ2-1|.|TRBV11-3|17
TGTGCCAGCAGCCCTGGGACTAGCGGGAGTGTTGTTGATGAGCAGTTCTTC
CASSPGTSGSVVDEQFF
>.|TRBJ2-7|.|TRBV7-2|15
TGTGCCAGCAGCTCAGCGGTCCCGGGCTCCTACGAGCAGTACTTC
CASSSAVPGSYEQYF